These 17 T cell receptor beta chains share one sample of origin, sequenced in a study of shared clonotypes between healthy human individuals. Only in-frame clones appear in the TCRdb table, and some are missing; sequencing was by immunoSEQ multiplex PCR. The sample has roughly 2.1 million clones; under 95% are singletons. Naive CD8 isolation took CD45RO-negative cells positively selected for CCR7 and excluded terminally differentiated effector memory CD45RA+ cells. Material for sequencing was naive CD8+ T cells from PBMCs. These TCRs come from a man between 18 and 35 years old in good health. Some clones in this sample may be carry-over from other donors' samples.

In this sample, this clone turned up once. This chain uses TRBV7-3 with TRBJ2-3, with no clear D. V was pared by 2 bases and J by 2 bases, with 8 bases between. Germline assignment: CDR1 SGHTA and CDR2 FQGTGA. CDR3 size: 14 residues. CDR3: CASSLGGITDTQYF. CDR3 bases: TGTGCCAGCAGCTTAGGTGGAATCACAGATACGCAGTATTTT. Using reference TRBV7-3 and TRBJ2-3 for the parts outside the CDR3, the full variable domain is GAGVSQTPSNKVTEKGKYVELRCDPISGHTALYWYRQSLGQGPEFLIYFQGTGAADDSGLPNDRFFAVRPEGSVSTLKIQRTERGDSAVYLCASSLGGITDTQYFGPGTRLTVL.

The chain couples TRBV27 to TRBJ1-4; 10 nucleotides agree with TRBD1. Germline CDR1 reads MNHEY; CDR2 reads SMNVEV (reference sequence). The CDR3 covers 15 residues. J was trimmed by 8 bases and V by 3 bases; bases with no gene match: 6. Here the CDR3 reads CASSFIGTGDEKLFF. CDR3 in DNA: TGTGCCAGCAGTTTTATAGGGACAGGGGACGAAAAACTGTTTTTT.

The chain carries TRBV15 and TRBJ2-7; 9 bases are a match to TRBD2. The CDR3 length is 15 residues. Germline V gene sequence: CDR1 LNHNV, CDR2 YYDKDF (reference sequence). V trimming: 0 bases; J trimming: 6 bases; junction bases outside the gene matches: 6. CDR3 loop: CATSRDKGTSREQYF. CDR3 bases: TGTGCCACCAGCAGAGACAAGGGGACTAGCCGCGAGCAGTACTTC. Complete variable domain (other parts from reference TRBV15 and TRBJ2-7): DAMVIQNPRYQVTQFGKPVTLSCSQTLNHNVMYWYQQKSSQAPKLLFHYYDKDFNNEADTPDNFQSRRPNTSFCFLDIRSPGLGDTAMYLCATSRDKGTSREQYFGPGTRLTVT.

The chain has TRBV27 and TRBJ2-3; unclear D gene. The V end was cut by 2 bases, the J end by 2 bases, with 17 bases between. This CDR3 is 17 amino acids long. Per the germline V gene, CDR1 is MNHEY and CDR2 is SMNVEV (reference sequence). In DNA form, the CDR3 reads TGTGCCAGCAGTTTACTACCCGGACCGGATTTCACAGATACGCAGTATTTT. Its translation is CASSLLPGPDFTDTQYF.

The chain joins TRBV13 to TRBJ2-5, with D unclear. Germline V gene sequence: CDR1 PRHDT, CDR2 FYEKMQ (reference sequence). The CDR3 sequence is 15 residues long. V gave up 6 bases and J gave up 5 bases, with 19 bases separating them. The CDR3 DNA is TGTGCCAGCAGTGTCGCTTTCGTGGGATTCGAGACCCAGTACTTC. Protein: CASSVAFVGFETQYF.

V gene TRBV10-3 combines with J gene TRBJ2-5; tentative D call: TRBD2 (5 bases). The better agreement between TRBJ2-7 and the DNA end casts doubt on the J call. CDR3 length: 11 residues. The germline CDR1 and CDR2 sequences are ENHRY and SYGVKD. The CDR3 sequence is CAILRDYEQYF. The CDR3 nucleotides read TGTGCCATCCTTCGGGACTACGAGCAGTACTTC.

This clone was counted once. This chain connects TRBV28 to TRBJ1-1; D not certain. V lost 3 bases to trimming and J lost 0 bases, with 5 bases between them. The germline V gene has CDR1 MDHEN and CDR2 SYDVKM. This CDR3 spans 13 amino acids. CDR3 in amino acids: CASSFEMNTEAFF. The CDR3 DNA reads TGTGCCAGCAGTTTTGAAATGAACACTGAAGCTTTCTTT.

This rearrangement joins TRBV6-5 to TRBJ1-1; D is ambiguous. The CDR3 runs to 14 residues. The germline V and J ends were trimmed by 5 bases and 1 base, with 11 bases remaining between them. The germline V gene has CDR1 MNHEY and CDR2 SVGAGI. CDR3 sequence: CASSKQNPNTEAFF. In nucleotides, the CDR3 is TGTGCCAGCAGTAAACAGAATCCGAACACTGAAGCTTTCTTT.

The chain recombines TRBV5-4 with TRBJ2-2, with TRBD1 matching over 9 bases. This CDR3 spans 12 amino acids. The J segment lost 14 bases and the V segment lost 0 bases, leaving 2 bases of the junction unmatched. Germline V gives CDR1 SGHNT, CDR2 YYREEE (reference sequence). The CDR3 here is CASSLDTGGLFF. For the CDR3, the DNA is TGTGCCAGCAGCTTGGATACAGGGGGCCTGTTTTTT.

The rearrangement links TRBV28 to TRBJ2-2; 13 bases agree with TRBD2. The CDR3 runs 16 residues. J was trimmed by 4 bases and V by 6 bases; bases with no gene match: 5. Germline V gene sequence: CDR1 MDHEN, CDR2 SYDVKM. The CDR3 coding sequence is TGTGCCAGCAGCCTGGGACTAGCGGGATCCACCGGGGAGCTGTTTTTT. Amino acid sequence: CASSLGLAGSTGELFF.

The chain links TRBV13 to TRBJ2-7, with 9 nucleotides matching TRBD2. CDR1 is PRHDT and CDR2 is FYEKMQ in the germline V gene (reference sequence). The ends lost 3 bases at V and 4 bases at J; junction bases unmatched: 10. This CDR3 has 16 residues. The CDR3 is CASSFSSSGSSYEQYF. The CDR3 coding sequence is TGTGCCAGCAGCTTTAGTAGTAGCGGGAGTAGTTACGAGCAGTACTTC.

V usage is TRBV9 and J usage is TRBJ2-2; 10 nucleotides line up with TRBD1. Germline V gene lookup returns CDR1 SGDLS and CDR2 YYNGEE. This CDR3 has 16 residues. V lost 3 bases to trimming and J lost 6 bases; unmatched junction nucleotides: 8. This CDR3 reads CASSAPGQGKAGELFF. The CDR3 coding sequence is TGTGCCAGCAGCGCCCCGGGACAGGGGAAGGCCGGGGAGCTGTTTTTT.

The V and J genes are TRBV9 and TRBJ1-1; possibly TRBD1 for D (5 bases). There are 16 residues in the CDR3. The V gene's germline CDR1 is SGDLS and CDR2 YYNGEE. Trimming left V 4 bases short and J 9 bases short, with 25 bases between. The CDR3 coding sequence is TGTGCCAGCAGCCCAAGTGTGGGACCCCGCGCGATGAAAGCTTTCTTT. Protein: CASSPSVGPRAMKAFF.

The sample holds one count of this clone. The chain is built from TRBV6-5 and TRBJ2-5, with TRBD1 identical over 8 bases. Germline V gene data show CDR1 as MNHEY and CDR2 as SVGAGI. The CDR3 loop spans 14 amino acids. V was clipped by 8 bases and J by 0 bases; unmatched bases: 5. In DNA, the CDR3 is TGTGCCAGCGGACACAGGGGGTACCAAGAGACCCAGTACTTC. This encodes CASGHRGYQETQYF.

V is TRBV6-1 and J is TRBJ2-5, with 9 bases matching TRBD1. The CDR3 consists of 15 residues. The germline V gene has CDR1 MNHNS and CDR2 SASEGT. V shed 6 bases and J 5 bases; nucleotides not matched to a gene: 10. CDR3 loop: CASRSGQGFMETQYF. For the CDR3, the DNA is TGTGCCAGCAGGAGCGGACAGGGGTTTATGGAGACCCAGTACTTC.

The chain combines TRBV21-1 with TRBJ2-3; the table's D call TRBD2 went unverified against the DNA. TRBV21-1 is shown as a pseudogene. The CDR3 contains 15 residues. The CDR3: CASNRRLALADTQYF. The CDR3 nucleotides are TGTGCCAGCAACAGACGACTAGCTTTAGCAGATACGCAGTATTTT.

The rearrangement joins TRBV6-5 to TRBJ2-7; tentatively, D is TRBD1 or TRBD2 (5 bases each). V lost 6 bases, J lost 2 bases, and 17 bases lay in between. Germline values: CDR1 MNHEY, CDR2 SVGAGI. The CDR3 has 15 residues. DNA for the CDR3: TGTGCCAGCAGACGGGGCGGACCCCCGCCCTACGAGCAGTACTTC. Translation: CASRRGGPPPYEQYF.